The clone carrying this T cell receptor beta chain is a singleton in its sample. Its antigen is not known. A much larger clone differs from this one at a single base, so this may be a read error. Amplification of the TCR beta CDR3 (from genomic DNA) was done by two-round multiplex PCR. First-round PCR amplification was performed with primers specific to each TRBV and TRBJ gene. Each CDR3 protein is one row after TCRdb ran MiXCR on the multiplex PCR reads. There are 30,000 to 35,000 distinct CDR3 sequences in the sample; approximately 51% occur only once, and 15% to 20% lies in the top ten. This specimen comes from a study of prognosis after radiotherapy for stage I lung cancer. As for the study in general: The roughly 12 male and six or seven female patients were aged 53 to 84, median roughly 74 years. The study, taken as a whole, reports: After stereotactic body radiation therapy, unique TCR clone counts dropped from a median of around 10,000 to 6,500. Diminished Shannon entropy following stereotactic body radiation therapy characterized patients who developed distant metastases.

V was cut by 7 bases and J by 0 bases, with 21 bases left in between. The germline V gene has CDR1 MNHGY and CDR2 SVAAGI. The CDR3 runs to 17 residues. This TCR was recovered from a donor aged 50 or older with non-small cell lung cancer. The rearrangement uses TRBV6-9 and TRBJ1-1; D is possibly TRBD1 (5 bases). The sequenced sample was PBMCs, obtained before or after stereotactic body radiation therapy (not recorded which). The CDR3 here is CASIRDRDDLVNTEAFF. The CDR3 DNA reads TGTGCCAGCATACGAGACAGAGATGACTTAGTGAACACTGAAGCTTTCTTT.